The rows below give T cell receptor beta chains drawn from one sample of a study of blood T cell repertoires in COVID-19. The assay was immunoSEQ multiplex PCR, and TCRdb's table has in-frame clones only and misses some. The repertoire consists of 190,000 or so clones, with about nine tenths occurring once and the leading ten covering about 2.3%. Sequencing was performed on PBMCs or T cells enriched from blood (not recorded which). Receptors originate from a woman in her thirties who had recovered from COVID-19. Each CDR3 is given with its conserved first and last residue. A D gene is named only where the DNA matches it firmly. Size is stated for part of the rows, as once, few or many counts, or as a class when the clone is expanded.

j_call clone_size d_call v_call cdr3_aa cdr3_nt
TRBJ1-6 - TRBD1 TRBV5-1 CASSPGQGISPLHF TGCGCCAGCAGCCCCGGACAGGGGATTTCACCCCTCCACTTT
TRBJ2-1 - - TRBV11-3 CASSLGLTDSYNEQFF TGTGCCAGCAGCTTAGGACTAACCGACTCCTACAATGAGCAGTTCTTC
TRBJ2-5 - TRBD2 TRBV5-6 CASSYGLAGQETQYF TGTGCCAGCAGCTACGGACTAGCGGGGCAAGAGACCCAGTACTTC
TRBJ2-3 - - TRBV27 CASSSREIGIRTQYF TGTGCCAGCAGCTCCCGGGAGATAGGAATTAGGACGCAGTATTTT
TRBJ2-2 - - TRBV12-3/TRBV12-4 CASSPGNTGELFF TGTGCCAGCAGTCCAGGGAACACCGGGGAGCTGTTTTTT
TRBJ1-1 few - TRBV12-3/TRBV12-4 CASSSGTLAFF TGTGCCAGCAGCTCCGGGACATTAGCTTTCTTT
TRBJ1-2 - TRBD1 TRBV10-3 CAISGRDRVYGYTF TGTGCCATCAGTGGACGGGACAGAGTCTATGGCTACACCTTC
TRBJ2-3 once TRBD2 TRBV20-1 CSASALTSGATDTQYF TGCAGTGCTAGTGCCCTGACTAGCGGGGCTACAGATACGCAGTATTTT
TRBJ1-1 - - TRBV6-5 CASSPGGTGNTEAFF TGTGCCAGCAGCCCGGGGGGGACGGGGAACACTGAAGCTTTCTTT
TRBJ1-2 few - TRBV19 CASSISQGYGYTF TGTGCCAGTAGTATTAGTCAGGGCTATGGCTACACCTTC
TRBJ1-2 - - TRBV10-3 CAISGGRDGYTF TGTGCCATCAGTGGAGGTAGAGATGGCTACACCTTC
TRBJ2-7 few - TRBV5-1 CASSLDSGDSYEQYF TGCGCCAGCAGCTTGGATAGCGGGGACAGCTACGAGCAGTACTTC
TRBJ1-1 - - TRBV5-1 CASSLRDISEAFF TGCGCCAGCAGCTTGAGGGACATTTCTGAAGCTTTCTTT
TRBJ1-1 - TRBD1 TRBV4-3 CASSLTQTLDRAEAFF TGCGCCAGCAGCCTCACGCAAACCCTCGACAGGGCTGAAGCTTTCTTT
TRBJ2-1 - - TRBV6-2/TRBV6-3 CASSYFGGYNEQFF TGTGCCAGCAGTTACTTCGGGGGATACAATGAGCAGTTCTTC
TRBJ1-1 - - TRBV6-5 CASRRTVNTEAFF TGTGCCAGCAGGAGGACAGTGAACACTGAAGCTTTCTTT
TRBJ1-6 - - TRBV5-4 CASSLGGGGNSPLHF TGTGCCAGCAGCTTGGGGGGAGGGGGTAATTCACCCCTCCACTTT
TRBJ1-5 - - TRBV27 CASSLERGSQPQHF TGTGCCAGCAGCCTGGAGCGGGGGAGTCAGCCCCAGCATTTT
TRBJ2-7 - TRBD2 TRBV6-5 CATQEASGPYEQYF TGTGCCACTCAGGAGGCTAGCGGGCCCTACGAGCAGTACTTC
TRBJ2-1 - TRBD2 TRBV4-3 CASSQDPKAGVFNEQFF TGCGCCAGCAGCCAAGATCCCAAAGCGGGGGTATTCAATGAGCAGTTCTTC
TRBJ2-7 - TRBD2 TRBV19 CASSLIAGGRHEQYF TGTGCCAGTAGTTTAATAGCGGGAGGGAGGCACGAGCAGTACTTC
TRBJ1-4 once - TRBV12-3/TRBV12-4 CASSLVNSEKLFF TGTGCCAGCAGTTTAGTAAACAGCGAAAAACTGTTTTTT
TRBJ1-6 - TRBD1 TRBV18 CASSPPAGGNSPLHF TGTGCCAGCTCACCACCGGCAGGGGGTAATTCACCCCTCCACTTT
TRBJ1-1 - - TRBV11-1 CASSLQGLGTEAFF TGTGCCAGCAGCTTGCAGGGATTGGGCACTGAAGCTTTCTTT
TRBJ1-3 once - TRBV11-2 CASSLTGSSGNTIYF TGTGCCAGCAGCTTGACAGGAAGTTCTGGAAACACCATATATTTT
TRBJ1-4 - TRBD1 TRBV5-1 CASSGDRGGEKLFF TGCGCCAGCAGCGGGGACAGGGGCGGCGAAAAACTGTTTTTT
TRBJ2-1 - TRBD1 TRBV5-5 CASSALGDRGSYNEQFF TGTGCCAGCAGCGCCCTTGGGGACAGGGGATCCTACAATGAGCAGTTCTTC
TRBJ1-1 - - TRBV18 CASSRAGKDTEAFF TGTGCCAGCTCACGAGCAGGGAAGGACACTGAAGCTTTCTTT
TRBJ2-1 - - TRBV6-2/TRBV6-3 CASSGKGKTYNEQFF TGTGCCAGCAGTGGGAAGGGGAAAACCTACAATGAGCAGTTCTTC
TRBJ2-1 - - TRBV7-2 CASSSPNRVDEQFF TGTGCCAGCAGCTCCCCCAACAGGGTGGATGAGCAGTTCTTC
TRBJ1-5 - TRBD1 TRBV5-6 CASSWGTGTNQPQHF TGTGCCAGCAGCTGGGGGACAGGGACAAATCAGCCCCAGCATTTT
TRBJ2-7 - TRBD2 TRBV2 CASKRSGGDTYEQYF TGTGCCAGCAAACGTAGCGGGGGGGATACCTACGAGCAGTACTTC
TRBJ1-2 once - TRBV7-9 CASSLEQPNYGYTF TGTGCCAGCAGCTTAGAACAGCCTAACTATGGCTACACCTTC
TRBJ1-5 once - TRBV5-1 CASSPEGGYQPQHF TGCGCCAGCAGCCCGGAGGGCGGTTATCAGCCCCAGCATTTT
TRBJ2-7 few TRBD1 TRBV5-4 CASSLEDRVIEQYF TGTGCCAGCAGCTTGGAAGACAGGGTGATCGAGCAGTACTTC
TRBJ1-4 - - TRBV27 CASSPIRGIGEKLFF TGTGCCAGCAGCCCTATACGGGGGATTGGTGAAAAACTGTTTTTT
TRBJ2-7 - - TRBV4-2 CASSQEGGLAGYEQYF TGTGCCAGCAGCCAAGAGGGAGGTTTGGCCGGCTACGAGCAGTACTTC
TRBJ2-1 - TRBD2 TRBV10-3 CAISESGTSGREDEQFF TGTGCCATCAGTGAGTCCGGGACTAGCGGGAGGGAGGATGAGCAGTTCTTC
TRBJ1-6 few TRBD1 TRBV7-9 CARQGVLSPLHF TGTGCCAGACAGGGGGTCCTTTCACCCCTCCACTTT
TRBJ2-2 - - TRBV24-1 CATSDFRGIYTGELFF TGTGCCACCAGTGATTTCCGGGGGATCTACACCGGGGAGCTGTTTTTT
TRBJ2-7 - - TRBV5-4 CASSLPGGEYEQYF TGTGCCAGCAGCTTGCCAGGAGGGGAATACGAGCAGTACTTC
TRBJ1-2 few - TRBV18 CASSPGQFLDGYTF TGTGCCAGCTCACCGGGCCAATTTTTGGATGGCTACACCTTC
TRBJ2-3 few - TRBV24-1 CATSSSQWGRSTDTQYF TGTGCCACCAGTTCCTCCCAGTGGGGCAGAAGCACAGATACGCAGTATTTT
TRBJ1-1 few - TRBV7-2 CASSLFSEAEAFF TGTGCCAGCAGCTTATTTAGTGAGGCTGAAGCTTTCTTT
TRBJ2-7 - - TRBV7-2 CASSSTGSIYEQYF TGTGCCAGCAGCTCTACGGGATCAATCTACGAGCAGTACTTC
TRBJ2-7 - TRBD1 TRBV9 CASSVTGGYEQYF TGTGCCAGCAGCGTTACAGGGGGATACGAGCAGTACTTC
TRBJ1-1 - - TRBV5-6 CASSVPPGTVNTEAFF TGTGCCAGCAGCGTACCGCCCGGGACTGTGAACACTGAAGCTTTCTTT